Listed here are 22 T cell receptor beta chains from one sample, sequenced in a study of blood T cell repertoires in COVID-19. Generated by immunoSEQ multiplex PCR, the TCRdb table keeps only in-frame clones and is missing some. The repertoire holds 100,000 to 150,000 clones, with roughly 88% as singletons. What was sequenced was peripheral blood. Source of these receptors: a woman over 75 with acute or convalescent COVID-19.

This sequence joins TRBV18 and TRBJ1-2, with 8 bases fitting TRBD1. The trim removed 2 bases at V and 8 bases at J, leaving 4 bases unmatched. CDR1 is KGHSH, CDR2 LQKENI, per germline. This CDR3 spans 13 amino acids. As DNA, the CDR3 is TGTGCCAGCTCACCAGGGACAGGCTTAGGCTACACCTTC. It encodes CASSPGTGLGYTF.

The chain recombines TRBV10-3 with TRBJ2-2; 9 positions agree with TRBD1. Germline CDR1 is ENHRY and CDR2 is SYGVKD. The CDR3 loop spans 15 amino acids. V was pared by 9 bases and J by 3 bases, with 8 bases of the junction left unmatched. Here the CDR3 reads CAMSRQGGDTGELFF. CDR3 nucleotide sequence: TGTGCCATGTCCCGACAGGGGGGTGACACCGGGGAGCTGTTTTTT.

This clone was observed a handful of times. The chain uses TRBV6-1 and TRBJ1-2; the D gene is possibly TRBD1 (6 bases). CDR1 MNHNS and CDR2 SASEGT come from the germline V gene. V was clipped by 2 bases and J by 8 bases, with 12 bases between them. The CDR3 is 13 residues long. As DNA, the CDR3 is TGTGCCAGCAGTGAATACAGGGTCGACGGCTACACCTTC. Its translation: CASSEYRVDGYTF.

The rearrangement uses TRBV11-2 and TRBJ1-3; D unresolved. Germline CDR1 reads SGHAT; CDR2 reads FQNNGV. Trimming removed 5 bases at V and 1 base at J, with 9 bases between. This CDR3 has 14 residues. CDR3 in DNA: TGTGCCAGCAGCCTTAGCATATCTGGAAACACCATATATTTT. It is translated as CASSLSISGNTIYF.

This chain's CDR3 is CASSWTTGGLNNEQFF. CDR3 sequence (DNA): TGCGCCAGCAGCTGGACGACCGGCGGGTTAAACAATGAGCAGTTCTTC. The gene calls are TRBV5-1 and TRBJ2-1; possibly TRBD2 for D (5 bases). This CDR3 contains 16 residues. CDR1 is SGHRS and CDR2 is YFSETQ in the germline V gene. V shed 3 bases and J shed 5 bases, with 18 bases lying between them.

This chain links TRBV7-2 with TRBJ1-3, with TRBD1 identical over 9 bases. Germline assignment: CDR1 SGHTA and CDR2 FQGNSA. The trim removed 5 bases at V and 2 bases at J, leaving 4 bases unmatched. The CDR3 runs 15 residues. The CDR3 region is CASSHTGGTGNTIYF. DNA of the CDR3: TGTGCCAGCAGCCATACAGGGGGCACTGGAAACACCATATATTTT.

The chain combines TRBV9 with TRBJ2-5, with TRBD1 matching over 8 bases. Germline loops: CDR1 SGDLS, CDR2 YYNGEE. V lost 4 bases to trimming and J lost 5 bases; unmatched junction nucleotides: 7. CDR3 length: 14 amino acids. The CDR3 nucleotides read TGTGCCAGCAGCAAGCGACAGGGGCCGGAGACCCAGTACTTC. Amino acids: CASSKRQGPETQYF.

V gene TRBV4-3 combines with J gene TRBJ1-5; D not resolved. This CDR3 contains 16 residues. V was cut by 0 bases and J by 1 base, with 10 bases left in between. Germline values: CDR1 LGHNA, CDR2 YSLEER. The CDR3, as DNA: TGCGCCAGCAGCCAAGAGAGGGCGGAAAGCAATCAGCCCCAGCATTTT. It translates to CASSQERAESNQPQHF.

This chain links TRBV5-1 with TRBJ2-3; 7 nucleotides match TRBD2. With V trimmed by 0 bases and J by 2 bases, 6 bases remained unmatched. CDR3 length: 16 residues. Germline assignment: CDR1 SGHRS and CDR2 YFSETQ. This chain's CDR3 is CASSLGSSGYTDTQYF. The DNA for the CDR3 is TGCGCCAGCAGCTTGGGGTCTAGCGGTTACACAGATACGCAGTATTTT. Drawing the rest from reference TRBV5-1 and TRBJ2-3, the complete variable domain is KAGVTQTPRYLIKTRGQQVTLSCSPISGHRSVSWYQQTPGQGLQFLFEYFSETQRNKGNFPGRFSGRQFSNSRSEMNVSTLELGDSALYLCASSLGSSGYTDTQYFGPGTRLTVL.

This chain joins TRBV4-1 and TRBJ2-3; D not certain. V lost 4 bases and J 2 bases, leaving 16 bases between the germline ends. Germline loops: CDR1 MGHRA, CDR2 YSYEKL. The CDR3 spans 16 residues. The CDR3 DNA follows: TGCGCCAGCAGCCCCTTAGACACGGAACACACAGATACGCAGTATTTT. Translating it yields CASSPLDTEHTDTQYF.

The gene calls are TRBV10-3 and TRBJ1-3; no clear D gene. The V end was cut by 3 bases, the J end by 3 bases, with 12 bases between. CDR1 and CDR2 (germline): ENHRY, SYGVKD. The CDR3 is 15 residues long. The CDR3 spells CAISESWSGGNTIYF. The CDR3 nucleotides are TGTGCCATCAGTGAAAGTTGGTCCGGTGGAAACACCATATATTTT.

This clone was seen only once. The gene calls are TRBV5-4 and TRBJ2-6; D is perhaps TRBD1 (5 bases). The CDR3 totals 15 residues. Germline V gene lookup returns CDR1 SGHNT and CDR2 YYREEE (reference sequence). Trimming removed 0 bases from V and 4 bases from J, with 8 bases in between. Here the CDR3 reads CASSLGGPGANVLTF. CDR3 DNA sequence: TGTGCCAGCAGCTTGGGGGGCCCCGGGGCCAACGTCCTGACTTTC.

The gene calls are TRBV2 and TRBJ1-1; D unresolved. In germline, CDR1 is SNHLY, CDR2 FYNNEI. Trimming cost V 4 bases and J 0 bases, with 12 bases left between them. CDR3 length: 15 residues. The CDR3 DNA reads TGTGCCAGCAGTGGAGGGAGCACGATGAACACTGAAGCTTTCTTT. This sequence encodes CASSGGSTMNTEAFF.

The sample holds one count of this clone. The V gene is TRBV6-6, the J gene TRBJ2-1; tentatively, D is TRBD1 (5 bases). The germline V gene has CDR1 MNHNY and CDR2 SVGAGI (reference sequence). CDR3 length equals 14 residues. The V and J ends lost 0 bases and 4 bases respectively, with 7 bases between them. The CDR3 nucleotides read TGTGCCAGCAGTTACTCGGACATTTACAATGAGCAGTTCTTC. This translates into CASSYSDIYNEQFF.

The chain links TRBV2 to TRBJ1-2; 10 bases align to TRBD1. Germline values: CDR1 SNHLY, CDR2 FYNNEI. With 8 bases clipped from V and 1 base from J, the junction kept 7 bases outside the gene matches. The CDR3 sequence is 15 residues long. The CDR3 DNA follows: TGTGCCAGCCGGGACAGGGGAGCGGGTAACTATGGCTACACCTTC. Translating it yields CASRDRGAGNYGYTF.

The rearrangement links TRBV4-1 to TRBJ1-2, with D perhaps matching TRBD1 (6 bases). Germline CDR1 MGHRA, CDR2 YSYEKL. V lost 3 bases and J lost 0, with 14 bases in between. CDR3 length: 16 amino acids. Written as DNA, the CDR3 is TGCGCCAGCAGCCACACGAGGGGGGGCTCTAACTATGGCTACACCTTC. It encodes CASSHTRGGSNYGYTF.

This rearrangement joins TRBV4-1 to TRBJ1-5, with TRBD1 as a possible D gene (5 bases). Germline CDR1 and CDR2: MGHRA and YSYEKL. The V and J ends lost 2 bases and 1 base respectively, with 15 bases between them. This CDR3 spans 17 amino acids. The CDR3 sequence: CASSQRTEGNSNQPQHF. The CDR3, as DNA: TGCGCCAGCAGCCAACGGACGGAGGGGAACAGCAATCAGCCCCAGCATTTT.

The chain has TRBV1 and TRBJ2-5; the table gives TRBD1 as D, unverified against the DNA. TRBV1 is flagged as a pseudogene. The CDR3 is 13 amino acids. The CDR3 DNA reads as TGCACCAGCAGCCAAGGGGCCGGAGAGACCCAGTACTTC. Amino acid sequence: CTSSQGAGETQYF.

This clone was observed a single time. The chain has TRBV5-1 and TRBJ1-2; D remains unclear. This CDR3 contains 14 residues. Trimming shortened V by 4 bases and J by 4 bases, and 14 bases separated the two germline ends. Germline V lookup: CDR1 SGHRS, CDR2 YFSETQ. Here the CDR3 reads CASSVAPGTYGYTF. The CDR3, as DNA: TGCGCCAGCAGCGTGGCCCCGGGAACCTATGGCTACACCTTC.

The V and J genes are TRBV6-2 or TRBV6-3 and TRBJ1-5; TRBD1 agrees at 7 bases. The CDR3 contains 17 residues. The trim removed 0 bases at V and 2 bases at J, leaving 7 bases unmatched. Germline V gene sequence: CDR1 MNHEY, CDR2 SVGEGT. The CDR3 spells CASSYSRGPGGNQPQHF. CDR3 bases: TGTGCCAGCAGTTACTCAAGGGGGCCTGGGGGCAATCAGCCCCAGCATTTT.

The chain links TRBV6-5 to TRBJ2-7; 7 bases map to TRBD2. After removal of 3 bases from V and 6 bases from J, the junction contained 5 bases not matched to a gene. Germline CDR1 and CDR2: MNHEY and SVGAGI. This CDR3 is 13 amino acids long. CDR3 sequence: CASSYWGGGEQYF. The CDR3 coding sequence is TGTGCCAGCAGTTATTGGGGGGGTGGCGAGCAGTACTTC.

The chain uses TRBV3-1 (or the pseudogene TRBV3-2) and TRBJ2-3, with D perhaps TRBD1 (6 bases). Between the trimmed V and J ends, which lost 1 base and 6 bases, there was a span of 11 bases. Germline values: CDR1 LGHDT, CDR2 YNNKEL (reference sequence). This CDR3 is 14 amino acids long. The CDR3 nucleotides are TGTGCCAGCAGCCAAGTAGCAGGGGCGGATACGCAGTATTTT. It codes for CASSQVAGADTQYF.